The T cell receptor (beta chain) under discussion was sequenced for a study of human T cells and chemical hapten exposure. Findings and limits, study-wide: It should be noted that donors had alopecia, so their immune response may differ from healthy people's.

TCRdb reanalysed the RACE reads using MiXCR and keeps one entry per CDR3 protein. The sample includes more than 250,000 distinct CDR3 sequences, about 8.1% seen only once; the top ten take over 2%. V lost 5 bases and J 10 bases, leaving 13 bases between the germline ends. CDR3 length equals 12 residues. CDR1 SNHLY and CDR2 FYNNEI come from the germline V gene. This clonotype was counted between two and nine times. The antigen is unknown. Sample time point: pre-sensitization, week 0. Regarding treatment: therapeutic diphenylcyclopropenone sensitization with weekly scalp DPC. This receptor was taken from a woman in her thirties or forties with alopecia areata. Some clones in this sample may be carry-over from other donors' samples. This chain joins TRBV2 and TRBJ2-3; D perhaps matches TRBD2 (5 bases). Specimen: whole blood, collected in connection with sensitization to the hapten diphenylcyclopropenone (DPC). Here the CDR3 DNA reads TGTGCCAGCAGTTTACTAGTCCCCTCGCAGTATTTT. Translating it yields CASSLLVPSQYF.